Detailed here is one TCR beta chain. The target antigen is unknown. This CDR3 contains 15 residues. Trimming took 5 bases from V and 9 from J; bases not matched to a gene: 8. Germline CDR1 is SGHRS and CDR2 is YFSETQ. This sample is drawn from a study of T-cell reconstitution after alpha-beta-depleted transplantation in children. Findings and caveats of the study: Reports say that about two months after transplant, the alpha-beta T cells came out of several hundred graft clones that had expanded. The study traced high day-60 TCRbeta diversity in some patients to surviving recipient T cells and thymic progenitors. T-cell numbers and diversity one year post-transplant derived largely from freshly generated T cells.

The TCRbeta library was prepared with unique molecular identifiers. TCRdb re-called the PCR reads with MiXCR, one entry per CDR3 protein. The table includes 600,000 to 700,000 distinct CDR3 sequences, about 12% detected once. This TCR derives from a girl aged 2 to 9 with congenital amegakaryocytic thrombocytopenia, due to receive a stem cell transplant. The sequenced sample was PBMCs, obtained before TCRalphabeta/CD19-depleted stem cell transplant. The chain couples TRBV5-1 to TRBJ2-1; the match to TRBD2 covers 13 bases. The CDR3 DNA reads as TGCGCCAGCAGTGCCGGGACTAGCGGGATGATTGAGCAGTTCTTC. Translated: CASSAGTSGMIEQFF.